This T cell receptor beta chain originates from a study of response to subunit inactivated influenza vaccine. This clonotype appeared a few times. Via MiXCR, TCRdb re-called the RT-PCR reads, giving one row per CDR3 protein. Here the sample spans 710,000 or so distinct CDR3 sequences, about 15% being singletons. This clonotype was sampled from a man in his fifties or sixties who received an inactivated influenza vaccine. The source was PBMCs from blood, collected approximately 12 days after vaccination.

CDR3 sequence reads: CASSLSGGFTDNEQFF. CDR3 coding DNA: TGTGCCAGCAGCTTGTCAGGCGGGTTTACGGATAATGAGCAGTTCTTC. The J gene is TRBJ2-1, the V gene TRBV7-3; TRBD2 is a possible D gene (5 bases). Germline V gene lookup returns CDR1 SGHTA and CDR2 FQGTGA. V shed 3 bases and J shed 7 bases, with 19 bases lying between them. This CDR3 has 16 amino acids.